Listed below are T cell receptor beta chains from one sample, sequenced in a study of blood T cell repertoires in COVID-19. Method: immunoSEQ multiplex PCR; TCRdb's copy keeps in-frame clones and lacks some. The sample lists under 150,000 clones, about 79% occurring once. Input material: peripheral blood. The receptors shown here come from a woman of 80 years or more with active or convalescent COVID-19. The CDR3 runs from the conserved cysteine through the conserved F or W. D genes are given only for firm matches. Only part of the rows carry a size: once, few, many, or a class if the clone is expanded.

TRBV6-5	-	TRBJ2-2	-	TGTGCCAGCAGTACAGGGAACACCGGGGAGCTGTTTTTT	CASSTGNTGELFF
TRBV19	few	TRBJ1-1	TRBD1	TGTGCCAGCATTCGACAGGGGGCGATAGGGGAAGCTTTCTTT	CASIRQGAIGEAFF
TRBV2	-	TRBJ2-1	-	TGTGCCAGCAGGGCGGGGTTGGGTCTCAACAATGAGCAGTTCTTC	CASRAGLGLNNEQFF
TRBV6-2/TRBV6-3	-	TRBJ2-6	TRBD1	TGTGCCAGCAGCCCTCTCGGACAGGGGACTACCGGGGCCAACGTCCTGACTTTC	CASSPLGQGTTGANVLTF
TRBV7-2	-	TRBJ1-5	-	TGTGCCAGCAGCGGGTCACAGTATCAGCCCCAGCATTTT	CASSGSQYQPQHF
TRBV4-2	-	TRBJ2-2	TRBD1	TGTGCCAGCAGCCTGAGTACCGGGACAGGGTCAAACACCGGGGAGCTGTTTTTT	CASSLSTGTGSNTGELFF
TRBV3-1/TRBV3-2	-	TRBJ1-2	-	TGTGCCAGCAGCCCAGTTTTTGGGACAAACTATGGCTACACCTTC	CASSPVFGTNYGYTF
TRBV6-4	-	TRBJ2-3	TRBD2	TGTGCCAGCAGTGAACTAGCGGGGGGGACGCAGTATTTT	CASSELAGGTQYF
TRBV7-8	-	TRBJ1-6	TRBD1	TGTGCCAGCAGCTCCAGGGGACAGGGGGCAGTCAATTCACCCCTCCACTTT	CASSSRGQGAVNSPLHF
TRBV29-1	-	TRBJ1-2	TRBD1	TGCAGCGTTGTAGACAGGGGTGGAGGTGGCTACACCTTC	CSVVDRGGGGYTF
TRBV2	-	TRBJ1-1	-	TGTGCCAGCAGTGACAGGAACACTGAAGCTTTCTTT	CASSDRNTEAFF
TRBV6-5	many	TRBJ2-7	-	TGTGCCAGCAGTTACAACAGGGACTCCTACGAGCAGTACTTC	CASSYNRDSYEQYF
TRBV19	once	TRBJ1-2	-	TGTGCCAGTAGCGATACAGACAGCACCTATGGCTACACCTTC	CASSDTDSTYGYTF
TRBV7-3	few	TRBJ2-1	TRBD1	TGTGCCAGCAGCCCGGACAGGGGAAACAATGAGCAGTTCTTC	CASSPDRGNNEQFF
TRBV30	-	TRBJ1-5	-	TGTGCCTGGAGTGTTCGGTCGCTAAATCAGCCCCAGCATTTT	CAWSVRSLNQPQHF
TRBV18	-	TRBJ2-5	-	TGTGCCAGCCACGGCTGGGCTGGCCTCCGCGCCGAAGAGACCCAGTACTTC	CASHGWAGLRAEETQYF
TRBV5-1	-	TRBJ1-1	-	TGCGCCAGCACCCTTGAGGGCACTGAAGCTTTCTTT	CASTLEGTEAFF
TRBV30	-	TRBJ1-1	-	TGTGCCTGGAACCTCTTAACGGTGAACACTGAAGCTTTCTTT	CAWNLLTVNTEAFF
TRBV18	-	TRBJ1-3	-	TGTGCCAGCTCAGAAGCGAACGGAAACACCATATATTTT	CASSEANGNTIYF
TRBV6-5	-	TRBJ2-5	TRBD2	TGTGCCAGCATGGCTAGCGGGGTATTCAGGGAGACCCAGTACTTC	CASMASGVFRETQYF
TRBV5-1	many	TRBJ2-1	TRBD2	TGCGCCAGCAGCTTGACAACTAGCGTCTACAATGAGCAGTTCTTC	CASSLTTSVYNEQFF
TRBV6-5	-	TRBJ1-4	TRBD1	TGTGCCAGCCGACGAGGACAGGGGAGTGAAAAACTGTTTTTT	CASRRGQGSEKLFF
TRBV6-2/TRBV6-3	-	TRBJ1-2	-	TGTGCCAGCAGTGCCAGGGGCGCCGTCCTCTATGGCTACACCTTC	CASSARGAVLYGYTF
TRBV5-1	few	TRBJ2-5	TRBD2	TGCGCCAGCAGCTTGTTCCGGGGAGGGGAGACCCAGTACTTC	CASSLFRGGETQYF
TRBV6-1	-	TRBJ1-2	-	TGTGCCAGCAGTGAATGGATCGGCAGGGGTAACTATGGCTACACCTTC	CASSEWIGRGNYGYTF
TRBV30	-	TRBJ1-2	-	TGTGCCTGGAGTGTACATACAGGGTCCTATGGCTACACCTTC	CAWSVHTGSYGYTF
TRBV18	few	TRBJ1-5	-	TGTGCCAGCTCACGCCCAGGTCAGCCCCAGCATTTT	CASSRPGQPQHF
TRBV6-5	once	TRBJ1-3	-	TGTGCCAGCAGTCGAGTTGGGGGCCTGGGAAACACCATATATTTT	CASSRVGGLGNTIYF
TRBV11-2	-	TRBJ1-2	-	TGTGCCAGCAGCTTGGGCCGAAACTATGGCTACACCTTC	CASSLGRNYGYTF
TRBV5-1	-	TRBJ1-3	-	TGCGCCAGCAGACGTGGCGACTCGTTCTCTGGAAACACCATATATTTT	CASRRGDSFSGNTIYF
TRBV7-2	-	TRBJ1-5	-	TGTGCCAGCAGCTTAAGACAGAGCTATCAGCCCCAGCATTTT	CASSLRQSYQPQHF
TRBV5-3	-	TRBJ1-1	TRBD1	TGTGCCAGAAGCTTGGATAAGAATTGTCTGGGGACAGGGGGTCGCACTGAAGCTTTCTTT	CARSLDKNCLGTGGRTEAFF
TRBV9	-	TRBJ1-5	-	TGTGCCAGCAGCCTTGGACAGAGCAATCAGCCCCAGCATTTT	CASSLGQSNQPQHF
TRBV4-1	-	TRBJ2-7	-	TGCGCCAGCAGCCAAGTGACAGGTCCAAGCTCCTACGAGCAGTACTTC	CASSQVTGPSSYEQYF
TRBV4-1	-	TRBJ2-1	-	TGCGCCAGCAGCCAAGTCGGGGTACACTACAATGAGCAGTTCTTC	CASSQVGVHYNEQFF
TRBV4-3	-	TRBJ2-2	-	TGCGCCAGCAGCCAAGACGGCCGAGGGCACACCGGGGAGCTGTTTTTT	CASSQDGRGHTGELFF
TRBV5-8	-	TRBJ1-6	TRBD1	TGTGCCAGCAGCTTTAGGGGACAGGGTCCGGGCTCCTATAATTCACCCCTCCACTTT	CASSFRGQGPGSYNSPLHF
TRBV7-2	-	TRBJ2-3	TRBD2	TGTGCCAGCAGCCTTAGCGGGGGGAACACAGATACGCAGTATTTT	CASSLSGGNTDTQYF
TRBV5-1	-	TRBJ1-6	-	TGCGCCAGCAGCCCTGGACAGTATGCGGTCTATAATTCACCCCTCCACTTT	CASSPGQYAVYNSPLHF
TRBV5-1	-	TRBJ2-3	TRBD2	TGCGCCAGCAGCTTGGCCGCGGGACTAGCGGGGGGGTCTACAGATACGCAGTATTTT	CASSLAAGLAGGSTDTQYF
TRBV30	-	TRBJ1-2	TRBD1	TGTGCCGGATGGACAGGGAAGGAGCGGGCCTATGGCTACACCTTC	CAGWTGKERAYGYTF
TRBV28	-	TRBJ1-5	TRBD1	TGTGCCAGCAGTTCAGGGGGGAGCAATCAGCCCCAGCATTTT	CASSSGGSNQPQHF
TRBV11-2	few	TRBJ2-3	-	TGTGCCAGCAGCTTTTCCCAGCGCAGATACACAGATACGCAGTATTTT	CASSFSQRRYTDTQYF
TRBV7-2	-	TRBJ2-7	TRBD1	TGTGCCAGCACCCACGGACAGGGTCTAGTCTACGAGCAGTACTTC	CASTHGQGLVYEQYF
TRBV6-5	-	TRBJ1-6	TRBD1	TGTGCCAGCAACCGAGACAGGGTTCGTAATTCACCCCTCCACTTT	CASNRDRVRNSPLHF
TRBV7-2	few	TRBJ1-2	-	TGTGCCAGCAGCCCCTCAACGGCGGGGGGCTACACCTTC	CASSPSTAGGYTF
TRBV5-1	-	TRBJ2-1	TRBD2	TGCGCCAGCAGTCCTAGCGGGGGCTCCTACAATGAGCAGTTCTTC	CASSPSGGSYNEQFF
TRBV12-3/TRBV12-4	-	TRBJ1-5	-	TGTGCCAGCAGTTTAACAGGGTTCCAGCCCCAGCATTTT	CASSLTGFQPQHF
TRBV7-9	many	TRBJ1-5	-	TGTGCCAGCAGCAAACAATCAGGGTTTGGCTCTAAAGATCAGCCCCAGCATTTT	CASSKQSGFGSKDQPQHF
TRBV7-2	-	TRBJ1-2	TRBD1	TGTGCCAGCAGAGCAACAGGGGGCGGGTTGGGCTACACCTTC	CASRATGGGLGYTF
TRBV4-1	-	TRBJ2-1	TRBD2	TGCGCCAGCGCTAGCGGGGGGACAGTTAAGCACAATGAGCAGTTCTTC	CASASGGTVKHNEQFF
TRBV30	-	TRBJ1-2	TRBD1	TGTGCCTGGATGACAGGGGGTATCTATGGCTACACCTTC	CAWMTGGIYGYTF
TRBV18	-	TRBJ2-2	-	TGTGCCAGCTCACCGGAGTCCGGGGAGCTGTTTTTT	CASSPESGELFF
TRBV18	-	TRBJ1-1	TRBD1	TGTGCCAGCTCACCGGGACAGACGAACACTGAAGCTTTCTTT	CASSPGQTNTEAFF
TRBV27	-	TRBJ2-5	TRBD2	TGTGCCAGCAGTTTCCTTCTAGCGGGGGGGCCTCCAGAGACCCAGTACTTC	CASSFLLAGGPPETQYF
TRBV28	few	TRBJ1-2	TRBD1	TGTGCCAGCGGAACTCAGGGGGCGCGGGGCTACACCTTC	CASGTQGARGYTF
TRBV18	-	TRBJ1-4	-	TGTGCCAGCTCACCATTGAACACAGGAAAACTGTTTTTT	CASSPLNTGKLFF
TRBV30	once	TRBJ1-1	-	TGTGCCTGGAGCGTTTGGGCGAATGAAGCTTTCTTT	CAWSVWANEAFF
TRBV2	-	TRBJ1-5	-	TGTGCCAGCACTAACAGGGTTTTTAGCAATCAGCCCCAGCATTTT	CASTNRVFSNQPQHF
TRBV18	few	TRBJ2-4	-	TGTGCCAGCTCACCACCGACAGACGAAAACATTCAGTACTTC	CASSPPTDENIQYF